This T cell receptor beta chain was captured by sequencing in a study of T cell responses to AZD1222 COVID-19 vaccine. Study outcomes and limitations: A rise in Spike-specific TCR breadth and depth followed two AZD1222 doses. Spike was spanned by vaccine-associated CD4 TCRs, which were dominant at 160-218 and 743-854. Unmutated regions of variants are reportedly targeted by nearly half of spike-specific TCRs. Clonal diversity was possibly underestimated, and white British individuals and females predominated among donors.

As regards this clone: Its antigen is unidentified.

The CDR3 contains 15 residues. Trimming stripped 2 bases from V and 3 bases from J, with 8 bases between. Germline V gene data show CDR1 as MNHEY and CDR2 as SVGEGT. The repertoire was sequenced with immunoSEQ multiplex PCR; TCRdb's copy has only in-frame clones and lacks some. Of some 130,000 clones listed, 80% to 90% are singletons. This chain uses TRBV6-2 or TRBV6-3 with TRBJ1-6; D is unclear. The TCR sequence derives from an adult in good health. Sequenced material: peripheral blood, taken on day 0 of AZD1222 vaccination. The chain's CDR3 is CASSYDAVYNSPLHF. In DNA, the CDR3 is TGTGCCAGCAGTTACGATGCAGTCTATAATTCACCCCTCCACTTT.